Below are 20 T cell receptor beta chains sequenced from a single sample in a study of T cells in Graves' hyperthyroidism and ophthalmopathy. Amplified TCR beta CDR3 regions came from RNA transcripts. The HTBI primer set served for first-round RT-PCR of the TCR CDR3. TCRdb recomputed calls from the multiplex PCR reads with MiXCR, one row per CDR3 protein. The sample holds roughly 570,000 distinct CDR3 sequences, approximately 14% seen once. Sequenced material: blood. The source is a woman aged 25 to 39 with Graves' hyperthyroidism.

This chain connects TRBV20-1 to TRBJ2-7; 16 bases are a match to TRBD2. Germline CDR1 and CDR2: DFQATT and SNEGSKA (reference sequence). CDR3 length: 16 residues. Trimming at V came to 5 bases and at J to 3 bases, leaving 7 bases not matched to a gene. The CDR3 DNA reads as TGCAGTGCTCTTTCCGGGACTAGCGGGGGGGACTACGAGCAGTACTTC. It codes for CSALSGTSGGDYEQYF.

The J gene is TRBJ1-4, the V gene TRBV6-1; D unresolved. The CDR3 contains 13 residues. V was pared by 8 bases and J by 6 bases, with 13 bases between. Germline V gene data show CDR1 as MNHNS and CDR2 as SASEGT. This chain's CDR3 is CASGAPWDEKLFF. As DNA, the CDR3 is TGTGCCAGCGGTGCTCCATGGGATGAAAAACTGTTTTTT.

This clonotype was picked up many times. The V gene is TRBV20-1, the J gene TRBJ1-2; D perhaps matches TRBD1 (6 bases). The CDR3 has 12 residues. The germline CDR1 and CDR2 sequences are DFQATT and SNEGSKA (reference sequence). CDR3 nucleotides: TGCAAACTAGCCCAGGGGTCAGTTGGCTACACCTTC. It codes for CKLAQGSVGYTF.

V and J are TRBV20-1 and TRBJ2-5; D gene uncertain. Germline assignment: CDR1 DFQATT and CDR2 SNEGSKA (reference sequence). The length of the CDR3 is 10 residues. The CDR3 here is CSPDAETQYF. As DNA, the CDR3 is TGCAGCCCCGATGCAGAGACCCAGTACTTC.

This rearrangement joins TRBV19 to TRBJ1-2; D perhaps matches TRBD1 (5 bases). The CDR3 length is 14 residues. From germline, CDR1 is LNHDA and CDR2 SQIVND (reference sequence). Trimming pared 5 bases from V and 3 bases from J, leaving 13 bases between. Written as DNA, the CDR3 is TGTGCCAGTAGTCCCCGAGGGGAGGACTATGGCTACACCTTC. Residues: CASSPRGEDYGYTF. The full variable domain, with the rest looked up from reference TRBV19 and TRBJ1-2, is DGGITQSPKYLFRKEGQNVTLSCEQNLNHDAMYWYRQDPGQGLRLIYYSQIVNDFQKGDIAEGYSVSREKKESFPLTVTSAQKNPTAFYLCASSPRGEDYGYTFGSGTRLTVV.

This clonotype was seen ten or more times. V gene TRBV11-1 combines with J gene TRBJ1-5; TRBD1 is a possible D gene (6 bases). Trimming pared 0 bases from V and 5 bases from J, leaving 17 bases between. This CDR3 comprises 17 residues. Germline assignment: CDR1 SGHAT and CDR2 FQDESV (reference sequence). CDR3 in amino acids: CASSLAEGGRVYQPQHF. The CDR3 DNA reads TGTGCCAGCAGCTTAGCAGAGGGGGGGCGAGTGTATCAGCCCCAGCATTTT.

This chain uses TRBV7-3 with TRBJ2-3; D may be TRBD1 (6 bases). The CDR3 covers 14 residues. V gave up 5 bases and J gave up 6 bases, with 15 bases separating them. The V gene's germline CDR1 is SGHTA and CDR2 FQGTGA. CDR3 in DNA: TGTGCCAGCAGCCCGCAACAGGGCTCGGATACGCAGTATTTT. The encoded protein is CASSPQQGSDTQYF.

The chain couples TRBV28 to TRBJ2-4, with no clear D. CDR1 is MDHEN, CDR2 SYDVKM, per germline. V dropped 7 bases and J dropped 4 bases, with 5 bases sitting between them. The CDR3 totals 11 residues. The CDR3 protein is CASNMKNIQYF. CDR3 DNA sequence: TGTGCCAGCAATATGAAAAACATTCAGTACTTC. The whole variable domain, remainder taken from reference TRBV28 and TRBJ2-4, is DVKVTQSSRYLVKRTGEKVFLECVQDMDHENMFWYRQDPGLGLRLIYFSYDVKMKEKGDIPEGYSVSREKKERFSLILESASTNQTSMYLCASNMKNIQYFGAGTRLSVL.

This rearrangement joins TRBV10-2 to TRBJ2-3; the D gene is possibly TRBD2 (6 bases). The CDR3 has 13 residues. CDR1 is WSHSY, CDR2 SAAADI, per germline. V was trimmed by 7 bases and J by 5 bases, leaving 13 bases between them. The CDR3 DNA reads TGCGCCAGCATCGACCCGGGGGTAGATACGCAGTATTTT. Its translation is CASIDPGVDTQYF.

The V and J genes are TRBV15 and TRBJ2-6; 7 nucleotides line up with TRBD1. The trim removed 6 bases at V and 3 bases at J, leaving 2 bases unmatched. The CDR3 has 14 residues. Looked up from germline, CDR1 is LNHNV and CDR2 is YYDKDF (reference sequence). CDR3 DNA sequence: TGTGCCACCAGAGGGACAGATGGGGCCAACGTCCTGACTTTC. It yields the protein CATRGTDGANVLTF.

This chain connects TRBV12-3 or TRBV12-4 to TRBJ2-3; 8 bases align to TRBD2. J was trimmed by 5 bases and V by 2 bases; bases with no gene match: 9. This CDR3 contains 16 residues. The CDR3 DNA follows: TGTGCCAGCAGTTTAAGAATAGCGGGAACCGGAGATACGCAGTATTTT. Translating it yields CASSLRIAGTGDTQYF.

This clonotype was seen many times. The chain carries TRBV20-1 and TRBJ2-3; a possible D gene is TRBD2 (5 bases). The germline V and J ends were trimmed by 0 bases and 0 bases, with 13 bases remaining between them. The germline V gene has CDR1 DFQATT and CDR2 SNEGSKA (reference sequence). CDR3 size: 16 residues. The CDR3 bases are TGCAGTGCTAGAGATCGTAGGCGGGCCAGCACAGATACGCAGTATTTT. This translates into CSARDRRRASTDTQYF.

This clonotype was detected many times. The chain uses TRBV5-1 and TRBJ1-2; 8 bases align to TRBD1. Germline V gives CDR1 SGHRS, CDR2 YFSETQ. The CDR3 runs to 14 residues. V shed 4 bases and J 4 bases; nucleotides not matched to a gene: 6. CDR3 residues: CASSIQGAIYGYTF. As DNA, the CDR3 is TGCGCCAGCAGCATCCAGGGGGCGATCTATGGCTACACCTTC.

This clonotype has a count of ten or more. This chain connects TRBV12-3 or TRBV12-4 to TRBJ1-1; D not certain. This CDR3 is built from 17 residues. V gave up 2 bases and J gave up 1 base, with 17 bases separating them. The CDR3 DNA reads TGTGCCAGCAGTTTATCTGGTAGTTCGACATCGAACACTGAAGCTTTCTTT. It encodes CASSLSGSSTSNTEAFF.

This clonotype was observed many times. The chain combines TRBV7-8 with TRBJ1-5; D unresolved. Germline V gene data show CDR1 as SGHVS and CDR2 as FQNEAQ. V was trimmed by 1 base and J by 7 bases, leaving 11 bases between them. CDR3 length: 14 amino acids. The CDR3 sequence: CASSLVSLTQPQHF. The DNA of the CDR3 is TGTGCCAGCAGCTTAGTATCCTTGACCCAGCCCCAGCATTTT.

This clonotype was found many times. The chain couples TRBV7-9 to TRBJ2-1; a possible D gene is TRBD2 (6 bases). Germline CDR1 and CDR2: SEHNR and FQNEAQ (reference sequence). The V gene lost 2 bases and the J gene lost 5 bases, with 28 bases spanning the gap. The CDR3 totals 20 residues. The CDR3 loop reads CASSLFLVAAGTTRDNEQFF. CDR3 in DNA: TGTGCCAGCAGCTTATTTTTAGTAGCGGCAGGTACAACAAGGGACAATGAGCAGTTCTTC.

This clonotype was found once. V is TRBV20-1 and J is TRBJ2-1, with a tentative D call TRBD2 (5 bases). Germline values: CDR1 DFQATT, CDR2 SNEGSKA (reference sequence). The CDR3 covers 15 residues. The V and J ends lost 5 bases and 0 bases respectively, with 14 bases between them. DNA for the CDR3: TGCAGTGCTGGAGGAGTGGAAAGCTCCTACAATGAGCAGTTCTTC. This codes for CSAGGVESSYNEQFF.

This clonotype appeared many times. The genes are TRBV20-1 and TRBJ2-1, with 10 bases matching TRBD2. Trimming cost V 3 bases and J 9 bases; bases outside gene matches: 14. Germline CDR1 reads DFQATT; CDR2 reads SNEGSKA (reference sequence). The CDR3 consists of 16 residues. This chain's CDR3 is CSASETGLAVRGEQFF. The DNA for the CDR3 is TGCAGTGCTAGCGAAACCGGACTAGCGGTGCGGGGTGAGCAGTTCTTC.

The chain carries TRBV7-2 and TRBJ2-3; TRBD2 agrees at 8 bases. V dropped 5 bases and J dropped 0; count of bases not matched to a gene: 10. CDR1 and CDR2 from the germline V gene are SGHTA and FQGNSA. CDR3 length equals 17 residues. This CDR3 is CASSLRLAGPSTDTQYF. The CDR3 DNA is TGTGCCAGCAGCCTCAGGCTAGCGGGTCCTAGCACAGATACGCAGTATTTT.

The table lists this clonotype with many counts. V and J are TRBV7-2 and TRBJ1-1, with unresolved D. Germline CDR1 reads SGHTA; CDR2 reads FQGNSA. The CDR3 totals 14 residues. The V gene lost 1 base and the J gene lost 6 bases, with 12 bases spanning the gap. CDR3 sequence (DNA): TGTGCCAGCAGCTTAGTCTCGGGGAATGCTGAAGCTTTCTTT. Amino acid sequence: CASSLVSGNAEAFF.